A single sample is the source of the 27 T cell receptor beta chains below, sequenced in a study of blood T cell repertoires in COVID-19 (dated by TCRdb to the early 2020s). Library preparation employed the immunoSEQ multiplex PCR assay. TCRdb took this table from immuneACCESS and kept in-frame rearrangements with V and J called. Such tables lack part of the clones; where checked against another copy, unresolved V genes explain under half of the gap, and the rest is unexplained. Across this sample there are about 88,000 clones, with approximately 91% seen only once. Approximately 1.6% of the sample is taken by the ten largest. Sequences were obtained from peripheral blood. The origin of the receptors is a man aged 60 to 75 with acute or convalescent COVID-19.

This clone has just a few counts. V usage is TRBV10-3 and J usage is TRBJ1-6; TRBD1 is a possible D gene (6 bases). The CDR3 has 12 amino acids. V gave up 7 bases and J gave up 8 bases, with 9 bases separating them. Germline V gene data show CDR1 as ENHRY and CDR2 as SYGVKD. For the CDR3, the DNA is TGTGCCATCAAAGGGGGGGATTCACCCCTCCACTTT. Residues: CAIKGGDSPLHF.

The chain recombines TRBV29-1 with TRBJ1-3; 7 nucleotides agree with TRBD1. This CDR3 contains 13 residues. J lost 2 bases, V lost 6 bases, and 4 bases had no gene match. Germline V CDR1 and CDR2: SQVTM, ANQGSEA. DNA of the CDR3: TGCAGCGTCAGGGGGGTTCCTGGAAACACCATATATTTT. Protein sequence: CSVRGVPGNTIYF.

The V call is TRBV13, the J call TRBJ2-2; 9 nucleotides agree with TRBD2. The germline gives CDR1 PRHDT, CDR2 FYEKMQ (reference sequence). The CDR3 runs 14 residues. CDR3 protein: CAWSSGSNVGELFF. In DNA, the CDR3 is TGTGCGTGGAGTAGCGGGAGTAACGTCGGGGAGCTGTTTTTT.

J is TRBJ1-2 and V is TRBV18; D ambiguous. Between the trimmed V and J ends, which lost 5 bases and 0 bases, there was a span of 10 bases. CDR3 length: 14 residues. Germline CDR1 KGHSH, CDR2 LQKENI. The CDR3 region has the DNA TGTGCCAGCTCAAAAGGCGGGGCTAACTATGGCTACACCTTC. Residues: CASSKGGANYGYTF. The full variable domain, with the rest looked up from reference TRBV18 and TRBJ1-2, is NAGVMQNPRHLVRRRGQEARLRCSPMKGHSHVYWYRQLPEEGLKFMVYLQKENIIDESGMPKERFSAEFPKEGPSILRIQQVVRGDSAAYFCASSKGGANYGYTFGSGTRLTVV.

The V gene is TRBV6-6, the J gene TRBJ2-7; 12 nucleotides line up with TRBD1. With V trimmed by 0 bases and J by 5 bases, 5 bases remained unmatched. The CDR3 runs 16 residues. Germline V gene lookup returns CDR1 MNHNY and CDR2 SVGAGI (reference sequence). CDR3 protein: CASSYSGTGGFNEQYF. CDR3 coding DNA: TGTGCCAGCAGTTACTCAGGGACAGGGGGCTTCAACGAGCAGTACTTC.

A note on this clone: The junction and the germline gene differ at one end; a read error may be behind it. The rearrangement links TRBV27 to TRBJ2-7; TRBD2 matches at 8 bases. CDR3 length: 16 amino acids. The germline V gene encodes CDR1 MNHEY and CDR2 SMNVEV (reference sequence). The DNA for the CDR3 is TGTGTCAGCGAGGGGCTCACACTAGCGGACCGATACGAGCAGTACTTC. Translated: CVSEGLTLADRYEQYF.

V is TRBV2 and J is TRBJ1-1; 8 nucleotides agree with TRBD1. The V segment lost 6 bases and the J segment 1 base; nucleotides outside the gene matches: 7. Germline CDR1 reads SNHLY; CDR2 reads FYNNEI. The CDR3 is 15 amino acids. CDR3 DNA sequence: TGTGCCAGCAGCGCTGAGACAGGGGAGAACACTGAAGCTTTCTTT. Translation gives CASSAETGENTEAFF.

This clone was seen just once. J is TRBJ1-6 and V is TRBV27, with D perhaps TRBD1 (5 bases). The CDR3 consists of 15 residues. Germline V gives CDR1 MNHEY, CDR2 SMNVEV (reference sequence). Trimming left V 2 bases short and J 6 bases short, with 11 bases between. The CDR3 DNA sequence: TGTGCCAGCAGTTTAACCGGGCAGGGTAATTCACCCCTCCACTTT. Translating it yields CASSLTGQGNSPLHF.

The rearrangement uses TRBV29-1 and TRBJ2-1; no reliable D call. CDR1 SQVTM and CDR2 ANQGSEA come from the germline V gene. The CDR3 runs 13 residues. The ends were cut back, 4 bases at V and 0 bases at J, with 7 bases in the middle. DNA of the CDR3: TGCAGCGTTGGAGGTAGCTCCTACAATGAGCAGTTCTTC. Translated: CSVGGSSYNEQFF.

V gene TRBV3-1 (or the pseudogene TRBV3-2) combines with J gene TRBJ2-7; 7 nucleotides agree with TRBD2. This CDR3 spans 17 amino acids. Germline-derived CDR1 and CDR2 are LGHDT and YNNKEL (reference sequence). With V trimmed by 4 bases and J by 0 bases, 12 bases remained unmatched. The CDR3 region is CASSPQVLALSSYEQYF. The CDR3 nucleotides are TGTGCCAGCAGCCCACAGGTACTAGCGCTTAGCTCCTACGAGCAGTACTTC.

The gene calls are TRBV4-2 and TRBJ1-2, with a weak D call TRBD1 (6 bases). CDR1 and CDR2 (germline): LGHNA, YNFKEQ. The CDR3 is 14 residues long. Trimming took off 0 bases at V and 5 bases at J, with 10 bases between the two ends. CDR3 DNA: TGTGCCAGCAGCCAAGATTCAGGGGATTATGGCTACACCTTC. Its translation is CASSQDSGDYGYTF.

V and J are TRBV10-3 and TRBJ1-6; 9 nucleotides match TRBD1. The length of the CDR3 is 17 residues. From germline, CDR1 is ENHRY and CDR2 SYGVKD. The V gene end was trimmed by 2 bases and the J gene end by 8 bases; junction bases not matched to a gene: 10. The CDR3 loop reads CAISETRPGQGYSPLHF. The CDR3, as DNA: TGTGCCATCAGTGAGACCCGACCGGGACAGGGATATTCACCCCTCCACTTT.

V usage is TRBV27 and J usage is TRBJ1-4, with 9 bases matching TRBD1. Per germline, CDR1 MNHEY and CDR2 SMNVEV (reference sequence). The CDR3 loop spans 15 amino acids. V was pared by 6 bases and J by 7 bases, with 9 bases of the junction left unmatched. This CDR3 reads CASSSGQGGGEKLFF. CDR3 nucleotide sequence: TGTGCCAGCAGCTCGGGACAGGGTGGGGGTGAAAAACTGTTTTTT.

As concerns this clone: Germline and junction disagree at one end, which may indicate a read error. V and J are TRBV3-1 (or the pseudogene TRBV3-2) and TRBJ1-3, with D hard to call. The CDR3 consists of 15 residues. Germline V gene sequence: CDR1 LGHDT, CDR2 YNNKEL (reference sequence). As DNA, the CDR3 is TGTGCCAGCAGTCAAGACATCTACTCTGGAAACACCATATATTTT. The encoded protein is CASSQDIYSGNTIYF.

CDR3 nucleotide sequence: TGTGCCAGCAGCGATGGACAGGGCGCTGAAAAACTGTTTTTT. Translating it yields CASSDGQGAEKLFF. The chain joins TRBV9 to TRBJ1-4, with 8 bases aligning to TRBD1. The CDR3 has 14 amino acids. The V and J ends lost 3 bases and 7 bases, in that order; junction bases with no gene match: 5. Germline loops: CDR1 SGDLS, CDR2 YYNGEE.

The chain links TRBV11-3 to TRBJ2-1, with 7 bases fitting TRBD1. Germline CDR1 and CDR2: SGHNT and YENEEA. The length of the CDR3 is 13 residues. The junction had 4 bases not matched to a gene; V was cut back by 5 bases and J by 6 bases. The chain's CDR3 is CASSAGTVNEQFF. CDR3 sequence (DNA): TGTGCCAGCAGCGCCGGGACAGTCAATGAGCAGTTCTTC.

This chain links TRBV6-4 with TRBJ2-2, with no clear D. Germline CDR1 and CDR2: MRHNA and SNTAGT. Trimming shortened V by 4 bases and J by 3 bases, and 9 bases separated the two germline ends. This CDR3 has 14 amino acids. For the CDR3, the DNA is TGTGCCAGCAGTGCCGGGTGGGACACCGGGGAGCTGTTTTTT. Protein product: CASSAGWDTGELFF.

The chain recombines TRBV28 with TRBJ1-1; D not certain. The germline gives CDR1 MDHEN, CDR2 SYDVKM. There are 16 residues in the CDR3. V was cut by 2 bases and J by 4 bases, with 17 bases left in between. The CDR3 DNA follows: TGTGCCAGCAGTTTAGACTTCGGTGGTTCTAGCACTGAAGCTTTCTTT. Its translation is CASSLDFGGSSTEAFF.

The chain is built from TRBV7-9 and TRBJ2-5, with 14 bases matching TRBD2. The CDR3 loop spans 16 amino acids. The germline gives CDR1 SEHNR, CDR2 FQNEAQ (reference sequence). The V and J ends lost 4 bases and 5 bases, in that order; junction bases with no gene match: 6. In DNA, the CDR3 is TGTGCCAGCAGCTCGGGACTAGCGGGAGAGGGTGAGACCCAGTACTTC. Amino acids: CASSSGLAGEGETQYF.

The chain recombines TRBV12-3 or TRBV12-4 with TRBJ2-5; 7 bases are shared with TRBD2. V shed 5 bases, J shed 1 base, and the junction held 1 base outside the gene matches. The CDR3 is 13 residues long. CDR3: CASSRGGQETQYF. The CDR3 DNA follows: TGTGCCAGCAGTCGCGGGGGCCAAGAGACCCAGTACTTC.

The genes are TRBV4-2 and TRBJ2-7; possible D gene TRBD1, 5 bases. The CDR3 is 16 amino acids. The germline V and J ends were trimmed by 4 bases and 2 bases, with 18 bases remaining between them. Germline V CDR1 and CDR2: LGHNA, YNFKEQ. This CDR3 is CASSPISQTAPYEQYF. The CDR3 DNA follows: TGTGCCAGCAGCCCGATCTCCCAGACAGCGCCCTACGAGCAGTACTTC.

CDR3 loop: CASSELAGYSNQPQHF. CDR3 bases: TGTGCCAGCAGTGAACTTGCAGGCTATAGCAATCAGCCCCAGCATTTT. The chain couples TRBV6-1 to TRBJ1-5; D remains ambiguous. The CDR3 has 16 amino acids. Germline V gives CDR1 MNHNS, CDR2 SASEGT. With 2 bases removed from V and 0 bases from J, the gap between germline ends came to 11 bases.

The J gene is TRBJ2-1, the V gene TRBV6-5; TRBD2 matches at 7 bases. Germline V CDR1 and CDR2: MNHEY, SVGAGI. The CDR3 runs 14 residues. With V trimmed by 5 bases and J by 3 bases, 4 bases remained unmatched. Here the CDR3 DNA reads TGTGCCAGCAGTCTAGCGGATGGCTACAATGAGCAGTTCTTC. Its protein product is CASSLADGYNEQFF.

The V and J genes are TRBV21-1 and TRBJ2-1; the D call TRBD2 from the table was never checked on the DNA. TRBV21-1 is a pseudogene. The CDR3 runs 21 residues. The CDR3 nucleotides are TGTGCCAGCAGCAAAGGACTCGGCGGGAGTTTGATTACCTACAATCGCAATGAGCAGTTCTTC. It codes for CASSKGLGGSLITYNRNEQFF.

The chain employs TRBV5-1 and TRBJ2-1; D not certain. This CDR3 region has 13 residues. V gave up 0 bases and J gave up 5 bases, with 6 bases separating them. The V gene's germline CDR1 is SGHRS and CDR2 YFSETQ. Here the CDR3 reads CASSLDYNNEQFF. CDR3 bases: TGCGCCAGCAGCTTGGATTACAACAATGAGCAGTTCTTC.

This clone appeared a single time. The CDR3 coding sequence is TGTGCCAGCAGCCAACTAGCGGGGGAATTGAATGAGCAGTTCTTC. This encodes CASSQLAGELNEQFF. The gene calls are TRBV6-5 and TRBJ2-1; TRBD2 matches 11 bases. The CDR3 runs to 15 residues. Germline CDR1 MNHEY, CDR2 SVGAGI. Unmatched junction bases numbered 8, after V lost 6 bases and J lost 7 bases.

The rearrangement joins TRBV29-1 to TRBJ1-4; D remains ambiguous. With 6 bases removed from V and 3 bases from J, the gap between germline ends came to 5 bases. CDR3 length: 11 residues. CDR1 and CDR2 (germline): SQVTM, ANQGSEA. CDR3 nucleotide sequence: TGCAGCGTCTCGTCTAATGAAAAACTGTTTTTT. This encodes CSVSSNEKLFF.